This T cell receptor beta chain is from a study of shared T cell receptors in the human thymus. Generated by immunoSEQ multiplex PCR, the TCRdb table keeps only in-frame clones and is missing some. The sample comprises some 640,000 clones, over 75% of which are singletons, and 0.0094% rests with the top ten. With V trimmed by 0 bases and J by 1 base, 12 bases remained unmatched. CDR3 size: 18 residues. Germline V lookup: CDR1 SQVTM, CDR2 ANQGSEA. These data are also associated with another study on human thymus T cells. That source adds: Resections were taken during corrective heart surgery, and the thymus tissue came from these. Apparent skewing of V and J gene usage characterized both thymic and blood repertoires. Unrelated people showed highly overlapping thymic repertoires, related research reported.

This sequence was found in a boy younger than two with a congenital heart defect. The chain links TRBV29-1 to TRBJ1-1; 9 nucleotides align to TRBD1. The specimen was thymocytes. Here the CDR3 DNA reads TGCAGCGTTGAAGACGGGAACTACAGGGGGCGGGGGAACACTGAAGCTTTCTTT. Residues: CSVEDGNYRGRGNTEAFF.